These 23 T cell receptor beta chains came from one sample sequenced in a study of persistence of HIV-infected CD4 T cells. No cognate antigen is known for these TCRs. Sequencing used immunoSEQ version 4 in survey mode. The protocol was immunoSEQ multiplex PCR, while the TCRdb copy is restricted to in-frame clones and leaves out a portion. This sample has about 15,000 clones, with more than 70% found just once. The stimulus was lysate of CMV-infected fibroblasts, roughly 10 ug/mL. CD4+ T cells upregulating both CD40 ligand and CD69 were sorted as responding cells. The specimen comprised CD4+ T cells sorted from PBMCs after approximately 18-hour stimulation, sampled from a patient who received antiretroviral therapy. The receptors derive from an adult man with HIV who was CMV-seropositive.

V and J are TRBV5-1 and TRBJ1-4, with TRBD1 matching 9 bases. Germline values: CDR1 SGHRS, CDR2 YFSETQ. V was pared by 2 bases and J by 5 bases, with 1 base of the junction left unmatched. The CDR3 has 14 amino acids. CDR3 sequence: CASSFGQGNEKLFF. The DNA for the CDR3 is TGCGCCAGCAGCTTCGGACAGGGGAATGAAAAACTGTTTTTT.

This clone came up once. This chain uses TRBV11-2 with TRBJ2-2; possibly TRBD2 for D (6 bases). The CDR3 spans 15 residues. Germline-derived CDR1 and CDR2 are SGHAT and FQNNGV. Trimming took off 4 bases at V and 8 bases at J, with 17 bases between the two ends. For the CDR3, the DNA is TGTGCCAGCAGCTCATCCGGGACTGCCCGTGGGGAGCTGTTTTTT. Translation: CASSSSGTARGELFF.

The genes are TRBV5-1 and TRBJ2-7, with D possibly being TRBD1 (6 bases). The V end was cut by 1 base, the J end by 3 bases, with 11 bases between. This CDR3 has 14 amino acids. Germline V lookup: CDR1 SGHRS, CDR2 YFSETQ. CDR3 region: CASSLTGTNYEQYF. The CDR3 bases are TGCGCCAGCAGCTTGACCGGGACAAACTACGAGCAGTACTTC.

The rearrangement joins TRBV24-1 to TRBJ2-3; D gene uncertain. The CDR3 loop spans 12 amino acids. The germline gives CDR1 KGHDR, CDR2 SFDVKD. Trimming removed 5 bases from V and 0 bases from J, with 2 bases in between. The CDR3 loop is CATSGSTDTQYF. The CDR3 coding sequence is TGTGCCACCAGTGGGAGCACAGATACGCAGTATTTT.

V usage is TRBV5-1 and J usage is TRBJ2-7, with D possibly matching TRBD1 (7 bases). Germline assignment: CDR1 SGHRS and CDR2 YFSETQ. Trimming stripped 3 bases from V and 0 bases from J, with 10 bases between. The length of the CDR3 is 14 residues. CDR3 protein: CASSSGDSSYEQYF. The CDR3 region has the DNA TGCGCCAGCAGCTCGGGGGACAGCTCCTACGAGCAGTACTTC.

This clone was recorded once. The chain has TRBV7-8 and TRBJ2-3; TRBD1 aligns across 7 bases. Looked up from germline, CDR1 is SGHVS and CDR2 is FQNEAQ. V shed 1 base and J 6 bases; nucleotides not matched to a gene: 4. The length of the CDR3 is 14 residues. The CDR3 loop reads CASSLDGTDDTQYF. As DNA, the CDR3 is TGTGCCAGCAGCTTAGACGGGACAGATGATACGCAGTATTTT.

The V and J genes are TRBV12-3 or TRBV12-4 and TRBJ2-7, with D perhaps being TRBD1 or TRBD2 (6 bases each). This CDR3 has 13 amino acids. Deletions cut 3 bases from V and 4 bases from J, with 10 bases between. CDR3 bases: TGTGCCAGCAGTTTGGAGGGGGGATACGAGCAGTACTTC. This codes for CASSLEGGYEQYF.

By sample fraction, this clone is large. V gene TRBV9 combines with J gene TRBJ1-2; tentative D call: TRBD1 (6 bases). CDR3 length: 15 residues. The V end was cut by 0 bases, the J end by 4 bases, with 13 bases between. Per germline, CDR1 SGDLS and CDR2 YYNGEE. This chain's CDR3 is CASSVATGGLYGYTF. CDR3 in DNA: TGTGCCAGCAGCGTAGCGACAGGAGGACTCTATGGCTACACCTTC.

The chain has TRBV19 and TRBJ1-2, with D unclear. The CDR3 contains 15 residues. Deletions cut 3 bases from V and 7 bases from J, with 18 bases between. Per germline, CDR1 LNHDA and CDR2 SQIVND (reference sequence). The CDR3 is CASSIVNSERSGYTF. DNA for the CDR3: TGTGCCAGTAGTATCGTAAACAGTGAGCGGAGTGGCTACACCTTC. Variable domain in full (rest from reference TRBV19 and TRBJ1-2): DGGITQSPKYLFRKEGQNVTLSCEQNLNHDAMYWYRQDPGQGLRLIYYSQIVNDFQKGDIAEGYSVSREKKESFPLTVTSAQKNPTAFYLCASSIVNSERSGYTFGSGTRLTVV.

V is TRBV7-2 and J is TRBJ2-7; tentatively, D is TRBD1 or TRBD2 (5 bases each). Germline values: CDR1 SGHTA, CDR2 FQGNSA. Trimming cost V 2 bases and J 0 bases, with 11 bases left between them. This CDR3 region has 15 residues. The chain's CDR3 is CASSLSRGVSYEQYF. The CDR3 bases are TGTGCCAGCAGCTTAAGTAGGGGAGTCTCCTACGAGCAGTACTTC.

The rearrangement uses TRBV9 and TRBJ1-2; D unclear. Germline loops: CDR1 SGDLS, CDR2 YYNGEE. V was pared by 0 bases and J by 4 bases, with 13 bases between. This CDR3 is 15 amino acids long. The CDR3 is CASSVGVATSYGYTF. In nucleotides, the CDR3 is TGTGCCAGCAGCGTAGGTGTAGCAACCTCCTATGGCTACACCTTC.

This chain connects TRBV5-1 to TRBJ2-1; 8 bases agree with TRBD2. The CDR3 loop spans 17 amino acids. Germline trimming cut 4 bases from V and 9 bases from J; bases unmatched to any gene: 18. Germline V gives CDR1 SGHRS, CDR2 YFSETQ. This CDR3 is CASSPRGGPGGSSEQFF. In DNA, the CDR3 is TGCGCCAGCAGCCCCCGGGGGGGCCCTGGGGGATCCAGTGAGCAGTTCTTC.

The gene calls are TRBV7-2 and TRBJ2-3, with D uncertain. The CDR3 is 15 amino acids. The germline V gene has CDR1 SGHTA and CDR2 FQGNSA. V was trimmed by 1 base and J by 1 base, leaving 9 bases between them. Here the CDR3 reads CASSLVFARTDTQYF. The DNA for the CDR3 is TGTGCCAGCAGCTTAGTGTTCGCCCGCACAGATACGCAGTATTTT.

The rearrangement joins TRBV10-3 to TRBJ1-1; D gene uncertain. The CDR3 contains 15 residues. Looked up from germline, CDR1 is ENHRY and CDR2 is SYGVKD. Trimming pared 2 bases from V and 1 base from J, leaving 11 bases between. The CDR3, as DNA: TGTGCCATCAGTGAGATCGAGGGTGGGAACACTGAAGCTTTCTTT. Protein product: CAISEIEGGNTEAFF.

The table lists this clone with a count of one. This chain joins TRBV13 and TRBJ1-6; tentatively, D is TRBD1 (6 bases). The CDR3 covers 14 residues. Trimming took off 6 bases at V and 9 bases at J, with 15 bases between the two ends. Germline CDR1 is PRHDT and CDR2 is FYEKMQ (reference sequence). This CDR3 is CASSLQGPTSPLHF. In DNA form, the CDR3 reads TGTGCCAGCAGTCTCCAGGGGCCCACTTCACCCCTCCACTTT.

The CDR3 sequence is CASSSDRRREQFF. In nucleotides, the CDR3 is TGTGCCAGCAGCTCGGACAGGCGGAGAGAGCAGTTCTTC. The chain recombines TRBV5-4 with TRBJ2-1; 7 nucleotides match TRBD1. The germline V gene has CDR1 SGHNT and CDR2 YYREEE (reference sequence). The CDR3 is 13 residues long. V lost 3 bases, J lost 10 bases, and 7 bases stayed unmatched.

V and J are TRBV29-1 and TRBJ2-3, with D perhaps matching TRBD1 or TRBD2 (5 bases each). Germline CDR1 reads SQVTM; CDR2 reads ANQGSEA. The CDR3 contains 13 residues. V gave up 5 bases and J gave up 2 bases, with 11 bases separating them. CDR3 sequence: CSVRRDHTDTQYF. The CDR3 region has the DNA TGCAGCGTTCGCCGGGACCACACAGATACGCAGTATTTT.

V usage is TRBV6-6 and J usage is TRBJ1-2; D is uncertain. V was clipped by 4 bases and J by 1 base, with 10 bases between them. Germline-derived CDR1 and CDR2 are MNHNY and SVGAGI (reference sequence). CDR3 length: 14 amino acids. CDR3 sequence reads: CASSLRQVNYGYTF. CDR3 DNA: TGTGCCAGCAGTTTACGCCAGGTTAACTATGGCTACACCTTC.

By its share, this clone is medium-sized. Other nucleotide sequences in the sample specify the same CDR3. This chain uses TRBV7-2 with TRBJ1-5, with D perhaps matching TRBD1 (6 bases). Germline V CDR1 and CDR2: SGHTA, FQGNSA. V was clipped by 2 bases and J by 4 bases, with 6 bases between them. This CDR3 spans 13 amino acids. The CDR3 nucleotides read TGTGCCAGCAGCTTAAGGGGGAATCAGCCCCAGCATTTT. It codes for CASSLRGNQPQHF.

The gene calls are TRBV7-8 and TRBJ2-7; possibly TRBD1 for D (6 bases). V was pared by 2 bases and J by 6 bases, with 23 bases between. CDR3 length: 17 amino acids. CDR1 and CDR2 (germline): SGHVS, FQNEAQ. Here the CDR3 reads CASSLLGIGQYSAEQYF. CDR3 sequence (DNA): TGTGCCAGCAGCTTATTAGGGATCGGACAGTATTCCGCCGAGCAGTACTTC.

Relative to its sample, this clone is medium-sized. The chain combines TRBV21-1 with TRBJ1-2. TRBV21-1 is marked as a pseudogene. This CDR3 has 12 residues. The CDR3 nucleotides read TGTGCCAGCAGCACGGTATTTCTGGGCTACACCTTC. Its protein product is CASSTVFLGYTF.

V usage is TRBV2 and J usage is TRBJ1-6, with no clear D. Germline CDR1 is SNHLY and CDR2 is FYNNEI. The CDR3 has 13 residues. Trimming cost V 5 bases and J 7 bases, with 9 bases left between them. The CDR3 protein is CASSRPLNSPLHF. The CDR3 coding sequence is TGTGCCAGCAGTCGACCCCTGAATTCACCCCTCCACTTT.

The CDR3: CASSLGGRPVTFYGYTF. The CDR3 region has the DNA TGTGCCAGCAGCTTAGGCGGGAGGCCCGTCACCTTCTATGGCTACACCTTC. The chain recombines TRBV11-3 with TRBJ1-2; no clear D gene. Trimming shortened V by 1 base and J by 4 bases, and 19 bases separated the two germline ends. The CDR3 has 17 amino acids. The V gene's germline CDR1 is SGHNT and CDR2 YENEEA.